The entry below gives a single T cell receptor (beta chain) sequence along with its context. This record belongs to a study of control samples from healthy donors and cancer patients. This CDR3 spans 13 amino acids. V was cut by 1 base and J by 4 bases, with 2 bases left in between. Germline lookup yields CDR1 SGHAT and CDR2 FQNNGV. Sequenced by immunoSEQ multiplex PCR; TCRdb stores in-frame clones only, minus some. The table includes over 90,000 clones, roughly nine tenths detected once. This chain uses TRBV11-2 with TRBJ2-6; no definite D call. Source material: blood. The clonotype comes from a woman aged 18 to 35 in good health. In DNA form, the CDR3 reads TGTGCCAGCAGCTTAGTGGGGGCCAACGTCCTGACTTTC. Protein sequence: CASSLVGANVLTF.